This T cell receptor (beta chain) was identified in a study of read filtering for tumor transcriptome and immune sequencing. Study information: IR-seq gave about 3.5 to 10.27 million TCR reads per sample; RNA-seq gave roughly 80 to 1,400. The study, taken as a whole, reports: RNA-seq captured clonotypes less deeply and reliably than IR-seq.

Molecular barcoded adaptors covering alpha/delta and beta/gamma chains were used on 400 to 450 ng RNA. Using its own MiXCR run on the reads, TCRdb lists one record per CDR3 protein. The table has roughly 38,000 distinct CDR3 sequences, roughly 13% seen once. This clonotype was picked up many times. Antigen specificity is unknown. CDR3 length equals 16 residues. Trimming took 4 bases from V and 6 from J, leaving 19 bases between them. Germline-derived CDR1 and CDR2 are MNHEY and SVGEGT. The receptor was isolated from a donor at least 40 years old with multiple myeloma. The chain is built from TRBV6-2 or TRBV6-3 and TRBJ1-5; D unresolved. What was sequenced was a population of CD138-negative cells sorted from bone marrow. The CDR3 DNA is TGTGCCAGCAGTTCGGTGACCCCCACCGCTATTCAGCCCCAGCATTTT. Protein: CASSSVTPTAIQPQHF.